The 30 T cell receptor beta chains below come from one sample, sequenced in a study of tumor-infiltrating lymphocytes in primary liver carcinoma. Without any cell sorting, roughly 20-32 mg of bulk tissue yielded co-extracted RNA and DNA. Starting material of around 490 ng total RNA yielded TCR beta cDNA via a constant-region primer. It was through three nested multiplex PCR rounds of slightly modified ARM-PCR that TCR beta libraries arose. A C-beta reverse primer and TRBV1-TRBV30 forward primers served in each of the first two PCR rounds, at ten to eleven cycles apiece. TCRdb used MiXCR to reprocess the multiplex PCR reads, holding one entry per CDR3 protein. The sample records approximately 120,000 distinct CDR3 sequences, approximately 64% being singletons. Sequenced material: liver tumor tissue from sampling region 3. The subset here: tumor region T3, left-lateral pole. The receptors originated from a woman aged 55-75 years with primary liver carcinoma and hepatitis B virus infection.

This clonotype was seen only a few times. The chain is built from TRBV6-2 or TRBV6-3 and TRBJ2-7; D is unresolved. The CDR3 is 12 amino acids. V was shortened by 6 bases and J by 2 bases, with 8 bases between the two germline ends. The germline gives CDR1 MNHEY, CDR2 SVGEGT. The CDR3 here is CASRGTPYEQYF. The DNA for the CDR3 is TGTGCCAGCAGGGGCACCCCCTACGAGCAGTACTTC.

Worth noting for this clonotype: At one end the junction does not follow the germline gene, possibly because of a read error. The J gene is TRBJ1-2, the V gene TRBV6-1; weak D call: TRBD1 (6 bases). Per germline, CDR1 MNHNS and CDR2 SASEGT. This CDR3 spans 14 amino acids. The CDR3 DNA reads TGTGCCAGCAGTGGAACAGGGCCCCCCTATGGCTACACGTTC. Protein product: CASSGTGPPYGYTF.

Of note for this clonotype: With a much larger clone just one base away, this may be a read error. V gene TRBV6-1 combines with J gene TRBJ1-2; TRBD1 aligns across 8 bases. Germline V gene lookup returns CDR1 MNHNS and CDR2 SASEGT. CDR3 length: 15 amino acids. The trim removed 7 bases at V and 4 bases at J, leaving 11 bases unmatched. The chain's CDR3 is CASNQSRGQGYGYTF. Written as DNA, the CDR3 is TGTGCCAGCAACCAAAGCAGGGGGCAAGGCTATGGCTACACCTTC.

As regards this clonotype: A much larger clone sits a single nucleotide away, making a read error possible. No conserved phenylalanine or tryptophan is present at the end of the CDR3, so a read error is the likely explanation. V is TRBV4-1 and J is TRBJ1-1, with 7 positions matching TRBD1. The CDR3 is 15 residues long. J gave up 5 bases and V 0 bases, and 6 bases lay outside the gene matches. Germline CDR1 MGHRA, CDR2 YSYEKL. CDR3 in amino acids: CASSQDYRGETEAFS. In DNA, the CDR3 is TGCGCCAGCAGCCAAGATTACAGGGGAGAGACTGAAGCTTTCTCT.

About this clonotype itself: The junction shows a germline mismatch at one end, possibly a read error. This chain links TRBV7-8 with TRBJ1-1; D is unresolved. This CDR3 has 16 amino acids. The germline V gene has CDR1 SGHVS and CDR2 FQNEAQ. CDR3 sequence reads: CASSFRVPGLNTDAFF. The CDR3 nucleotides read TGTGCCAGCAGCTTCCGGGTGCCGGGGTTGAACACTGATGCTTTCTTT.

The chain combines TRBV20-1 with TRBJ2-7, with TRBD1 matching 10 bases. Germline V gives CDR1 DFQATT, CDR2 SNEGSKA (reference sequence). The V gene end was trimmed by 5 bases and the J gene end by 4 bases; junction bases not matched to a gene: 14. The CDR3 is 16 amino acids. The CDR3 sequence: CSAAPRGQGGSYEQYF. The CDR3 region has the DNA TGCAGTGCTGCACCCCGCGGACAGGGGGGGAGTTACGAGCAGTACTTC.

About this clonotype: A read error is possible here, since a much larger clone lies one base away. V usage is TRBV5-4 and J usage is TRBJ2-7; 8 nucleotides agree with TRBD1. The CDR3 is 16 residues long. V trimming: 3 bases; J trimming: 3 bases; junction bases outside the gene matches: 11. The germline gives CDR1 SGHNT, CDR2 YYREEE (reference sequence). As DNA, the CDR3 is TGTGCCAGCAGCTCGCGGTCAGGGGGCGCGTTCTACGAGCAGTACTTC. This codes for CASSSRSGGAFYEQYF.

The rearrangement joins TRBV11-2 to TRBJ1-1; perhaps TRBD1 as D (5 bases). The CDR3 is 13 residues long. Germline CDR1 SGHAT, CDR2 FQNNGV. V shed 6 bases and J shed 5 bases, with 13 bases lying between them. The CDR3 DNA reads TGTGCCAGCAGATCCCTAGGGGATACTGAAGCTTTCTTT. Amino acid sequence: CASRSLGDTEAFF.

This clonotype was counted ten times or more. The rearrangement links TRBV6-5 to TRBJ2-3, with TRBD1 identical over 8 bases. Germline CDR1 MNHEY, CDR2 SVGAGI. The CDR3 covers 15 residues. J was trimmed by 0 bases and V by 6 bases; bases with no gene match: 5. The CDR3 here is CASRMTGESTDTQYF. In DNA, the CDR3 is TGTGCCAGCAGAATGACAGGGGAAAGCACAGATACGCAGTATTTT.

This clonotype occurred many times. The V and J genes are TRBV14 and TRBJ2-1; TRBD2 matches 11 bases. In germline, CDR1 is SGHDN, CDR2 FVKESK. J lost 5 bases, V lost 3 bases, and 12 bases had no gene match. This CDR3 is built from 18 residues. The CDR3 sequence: CASSHGGTSGPSDNEQFF. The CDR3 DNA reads TGTGCCAGCAGCCACGGCGGGACTAGCGGACCCTCAGACAATGAGCAGTTCTTC.

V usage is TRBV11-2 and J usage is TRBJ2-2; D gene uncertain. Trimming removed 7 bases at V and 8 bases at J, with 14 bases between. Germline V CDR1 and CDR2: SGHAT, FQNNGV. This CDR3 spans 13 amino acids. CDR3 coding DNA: TGTGCCAGCATATTAGATAGAACTGGGGAGCTGTTTTTT. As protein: CASILDRTGELFF.

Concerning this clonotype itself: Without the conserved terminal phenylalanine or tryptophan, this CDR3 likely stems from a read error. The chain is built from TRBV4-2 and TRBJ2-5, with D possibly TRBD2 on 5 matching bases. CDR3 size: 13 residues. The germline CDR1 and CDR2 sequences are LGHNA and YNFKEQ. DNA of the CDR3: TGTGTCAGCAGCCAGGACTCCAAAGAGACCCAGTACTTA. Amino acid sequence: CVSSQDSKETQYL.

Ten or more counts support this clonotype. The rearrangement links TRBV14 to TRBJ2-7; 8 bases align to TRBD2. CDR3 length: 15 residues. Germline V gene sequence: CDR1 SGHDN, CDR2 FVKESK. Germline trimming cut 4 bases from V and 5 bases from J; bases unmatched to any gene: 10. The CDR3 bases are TGTGCCAGCAGCCCCATGGGGACTAGTCGCCACGAGCAGTACTTC. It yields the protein CASSPMGTSRHEQYF.

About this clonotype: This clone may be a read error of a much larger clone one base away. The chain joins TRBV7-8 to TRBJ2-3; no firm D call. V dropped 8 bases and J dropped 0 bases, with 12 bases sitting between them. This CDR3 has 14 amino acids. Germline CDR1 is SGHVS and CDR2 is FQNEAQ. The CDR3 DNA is TGTGCCAGCCGCCCCACCCCTAGCACAGATACGCAGTATTTT. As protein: CASRPTPSTDTQYF.

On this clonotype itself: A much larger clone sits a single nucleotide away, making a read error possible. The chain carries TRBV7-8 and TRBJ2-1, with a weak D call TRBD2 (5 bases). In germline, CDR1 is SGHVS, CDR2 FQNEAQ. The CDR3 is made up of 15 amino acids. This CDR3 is CARSSVFGVWDEQFF. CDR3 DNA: TGTGCCAGGAGCTCGGTCTTCGGGGTTTGGGATGAGCAGTTCTTC.

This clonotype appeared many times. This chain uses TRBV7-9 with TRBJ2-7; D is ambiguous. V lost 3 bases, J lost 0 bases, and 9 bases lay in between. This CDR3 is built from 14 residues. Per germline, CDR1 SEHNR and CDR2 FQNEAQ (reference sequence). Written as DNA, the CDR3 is TGTGCCAGCAGCTTCCCGCAGGCCTCCTACGAGCAGTACTTC. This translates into CASSFPQASYEQYF.

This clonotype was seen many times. Here the CDR3 reads CASSLEGSRGGSEAFF. DNA of the CDR3: TGTGCCAGCAGCTTAGAGGGATCTCGAGGGGGGTCTGAAGCTTTCTTT. This sequence joins TRBV13 and TRBJ1-1, with D possibly matching TRBD1 (6 bases). The CDR3 has 16 residues. CDR1 is PRHDT and CDR2 is FYEKMQ in the germline V gene (reference sequence). Trimming took 1 base from V and 6 from J, leaving 18 bases between them. Based on the CDR3 plus reference TRBV13 and TRBJ1-1, the full variable domain is AAGVIQSPRHLIKEKRETATLKCYPIPRHDTVYWYQQGPGQDPQFLISFYEKMQSDKGSIPDRFSAQQFSDYHSELNMSSLELGDSALYFCASSLEGSRGGSEAFFGQGTRLTVV.

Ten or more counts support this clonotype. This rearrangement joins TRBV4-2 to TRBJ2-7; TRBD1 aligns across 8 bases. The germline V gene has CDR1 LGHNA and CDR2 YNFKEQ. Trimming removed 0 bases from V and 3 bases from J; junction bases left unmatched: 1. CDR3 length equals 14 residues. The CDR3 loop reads CASSQEGQDYEQYF. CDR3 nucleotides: TGTGCCAGCAGCCAAGAGGGACAGGACTACGAGCAGTACTTC.

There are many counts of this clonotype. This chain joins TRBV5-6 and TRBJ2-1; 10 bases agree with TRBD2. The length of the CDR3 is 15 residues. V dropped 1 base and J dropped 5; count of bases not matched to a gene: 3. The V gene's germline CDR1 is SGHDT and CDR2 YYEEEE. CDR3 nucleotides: TGTGCCAGCAGCTTGTTAGGACTAGCGGACAATGAGCAGTTCTTC. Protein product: CASSLLGLADNEQFF.

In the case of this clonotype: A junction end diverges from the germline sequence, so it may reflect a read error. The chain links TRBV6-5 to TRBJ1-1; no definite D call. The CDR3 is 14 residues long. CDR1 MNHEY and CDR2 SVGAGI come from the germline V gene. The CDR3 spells CASRTVAGLTGAFF. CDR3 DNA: TGTGCCAGCAGAACCGTGGCAGGTCTTACTGGAGCTTTCTTC.

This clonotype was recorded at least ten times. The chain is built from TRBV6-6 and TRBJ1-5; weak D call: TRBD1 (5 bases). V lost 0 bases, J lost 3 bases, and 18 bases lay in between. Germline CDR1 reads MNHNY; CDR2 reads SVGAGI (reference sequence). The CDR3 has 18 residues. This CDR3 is CASSYSPELGGINQPQHF. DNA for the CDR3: TGTGCCAGCAGTTACTCGCCGGAACTCGGGGGGATCAATCAGCCCCAGCATTTT.

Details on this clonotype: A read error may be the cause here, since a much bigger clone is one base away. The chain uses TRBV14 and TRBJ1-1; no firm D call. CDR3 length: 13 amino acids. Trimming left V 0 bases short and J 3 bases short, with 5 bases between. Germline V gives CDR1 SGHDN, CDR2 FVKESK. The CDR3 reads CASSQDSDTEAFF. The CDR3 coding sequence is TGTGCCAGCAGCCAAGACAGCGACACTGAAGCTTTCTTT.

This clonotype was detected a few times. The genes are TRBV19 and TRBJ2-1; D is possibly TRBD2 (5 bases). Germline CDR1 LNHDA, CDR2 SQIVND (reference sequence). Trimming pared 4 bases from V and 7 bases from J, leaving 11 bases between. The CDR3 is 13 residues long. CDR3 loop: CASSRGRGNEQFF. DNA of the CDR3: TGTGCCAGTAGTAGGGGAAGAGGGAATGAGCAGTTCTTC.

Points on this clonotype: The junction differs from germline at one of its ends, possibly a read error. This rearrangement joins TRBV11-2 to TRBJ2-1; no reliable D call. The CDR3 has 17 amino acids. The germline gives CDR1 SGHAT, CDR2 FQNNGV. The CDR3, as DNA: TGTGCCAGCAGTTCCGGCCTCAGGTTAGCTTCCTGCAATGAGCAGTTCTTC. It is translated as CASSSGLRLASCNEQFF.

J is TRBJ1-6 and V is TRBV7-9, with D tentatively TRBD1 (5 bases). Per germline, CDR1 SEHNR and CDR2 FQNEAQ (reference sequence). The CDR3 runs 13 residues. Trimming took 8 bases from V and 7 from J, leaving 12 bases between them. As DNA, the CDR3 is TGTGCCAGCCGGGGGGGGGGAAATTCACCCCTCCACTTT. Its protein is CASRGGGNSPLHF.

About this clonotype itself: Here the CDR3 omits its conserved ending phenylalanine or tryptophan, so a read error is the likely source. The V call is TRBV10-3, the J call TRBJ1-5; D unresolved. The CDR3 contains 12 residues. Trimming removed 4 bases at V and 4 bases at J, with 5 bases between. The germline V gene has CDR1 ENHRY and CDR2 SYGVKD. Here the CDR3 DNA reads TGTGCCATCAGTGGGACGAATCAGCCCCAGCATCTT. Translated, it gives CAISGTNQPQHL.

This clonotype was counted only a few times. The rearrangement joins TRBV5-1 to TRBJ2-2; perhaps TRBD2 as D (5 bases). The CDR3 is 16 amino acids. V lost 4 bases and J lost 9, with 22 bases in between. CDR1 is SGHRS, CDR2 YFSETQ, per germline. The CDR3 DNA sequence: TGCGCCAGCAGCGCACTACTAGTGGCAAAAACCAGGGAGCTGTTTTTT. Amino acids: CASSALLVAKTRELFF. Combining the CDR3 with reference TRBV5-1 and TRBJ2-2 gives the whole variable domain KAGVTQTPRYLIKTRGQQVTLSCSPISGHRSVSWYQQTPGQGLQFLFEYFSETQRNKGNFPGRFSGRQFSNSRSEMNVSTLELGDSALYLCASSALLVAKTRELFFGEGSRLTVL.

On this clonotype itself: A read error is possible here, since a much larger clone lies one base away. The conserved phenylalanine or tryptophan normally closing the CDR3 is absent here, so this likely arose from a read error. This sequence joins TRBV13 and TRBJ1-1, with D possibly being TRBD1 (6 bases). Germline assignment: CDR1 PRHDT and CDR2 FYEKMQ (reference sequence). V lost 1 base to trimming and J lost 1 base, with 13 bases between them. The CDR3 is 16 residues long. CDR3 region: CASSLVLGHQNTEAFS. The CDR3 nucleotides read TGTGCCAGCAGCTTAGTCCTGGGACACCAGAACACTGAAGCTTTCTCT.

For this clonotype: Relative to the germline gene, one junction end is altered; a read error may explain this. CDR3 DNA: TGTGCCAGCAGCTACCAACCCACGGTCTCCCAATACGAGCGGTACTTC. Translating it yields CASSYQPTVSQYERYF. The chain employs TRBV11-2 and TRBJ2-7; D is undetermined. There are 16 residues in the CDR3. The germline gives CDR1 SGHAT, CDR2 FQNNGV.

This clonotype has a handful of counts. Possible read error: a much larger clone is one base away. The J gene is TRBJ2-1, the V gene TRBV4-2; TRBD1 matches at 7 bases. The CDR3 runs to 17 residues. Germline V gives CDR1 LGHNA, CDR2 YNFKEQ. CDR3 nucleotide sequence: TGTGCCAGCAGCCAAGAAGGGACAGTGAACTCCTACGATGAGCAGTTCTTC. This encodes CASSQEGTVNSYDEQFF.